This T cell receptor beta chain was profiled in a study of cytomegalovirus exposure and HLA in healthy donors. Measured with immunoSEQ multiplex PCR; TCRdb has only the in-frame clones, and not every one. The sample holds about 55,000 clones; around 90% are singletons and the top ten take roughly 3%. General study results and limits: Reports credit the classifier with highly specific, highly sensitive diagnosis of cytomegalovirus status. The CMV antigen specificity of three CMV-associated chains was confirmed through in vitro analysis.

As regards this clone: What it recognizes is unknown.

The CDR3 is 18 amino acids. Germline-derived CDR1 and CDR2 are SEHNR and FQNEAQ (reference sequence). V was pared by 2 bases and J by 5 bases, with 22 bases between. The donors belonged to the approximately 110-subject validation cohort, separate from the 666-subject first cohort. This clonotype was sampled from a man in his late teens or twenties in good health and CMV-seronegative. Sequences were obtained from PBMCs. The rearrangement uses TRBV7-9 and TRBJ2-1; possibly TRBD1 for D (6 bases). CDR3 in amino acids: CASSLKGDVRGGHNEQFF. The CDR3 nucleotides are TGTGCCAGCAGCTTAAAGGGGGACGTAAGGGGCGGCCACAATGAGCAGTTCTTC.